This passage covers 32 T cell receptor beta chains from one sample sequenced in a study of cytomegalovirus exposure and HLA in healthy donors. PCR primers comprised 60 Vbeta and 13 Jbeta primers. The assay was immunoSEQ multiplex PCR, and TCRdb's table has in-frame clones only and misses some. The sample has roughly 160,000 clones; under 85% are singletons. Sequencing input: PBMCs. The source is a woman in her thirties in good health and CMV-seronegative.

This clone occurred a few times. The rearrangement joins TRBV2 to TRBJ2-1, with 11 positions matching TRBD2. CDR1 and CDR2 (germline): SNHLY, FYNNEI. The CDR3 extends over 16 amino acids. Trimming removed 5 bases from V and 2 bases from J; junction bases left unmatched: 5. The CDR3 loop is CASSRETSGAYNEQFF. CDR3 sequence (DNA): TGTGCCAGCAGTCGGGAGACTAGCGGGGCCTACAATGAGCAGTTCTTC.

This chain uses TRBV5-1 with TRBJ1-4; D is uncertain. V lost 7 bases, J lost 3 bases, and 13 bases lay in between. This CDR3 contains 14 residues. Germline V CDR1 and CDR2: SGHRS, YFSETQ. CDR3 DNA sequence: TGCGCCAGCTCTGCGACTCCTCCTAATGAAAAACTGTTTTTT. This encodes CASSATPPNEKLFF.

This clone was seen just once. The V call is TRBV5-1, the J call TRBJ1-4, with D unclear. This CDR3 comprises 15 residues. Deletions cut 1 base from V and 4 bases from J, with 11 bases between. CDR1 and CDR2 from the germline V gene are SGHRS and YFSETQ. This CDR3 is CASSLREGLNEKLFF. The CDR3 bases are TGCGCCAGCAGCTTGCGCGAGGGTCTTAATGAAAAACTGTTTTTT.

CDR3 coding DNA: TGTGCCTGGAGTGTACCGCTCGGCAGGGCCCTTTCCTACGAGCAGTACTTC. It is translated as CAWSVPLGRALSYEQYF. The V gene is TRBV30, the J gene TRBJ2-5, with D possibly matching TRBD1 (5 bases). The J call may be in error: the DNA end matches TRBJ2-7 better. CDR1 is GTSNPN, CDR2 SVGIG, per germline (reference sequence). The CDR3 has 17 amino acids.

This rearrangement joins TRBV21-1 to TRBJ2-5; TRBD2, the table's D call, lacks a check against the DNA. TRBV21-1 is described as a pseudogene. The CDR3 consists of 18 residues. The CDR3 DNA sequence: TGTGCCAGCAGCACCAGGGAGAATAGCGGGAGGGCCGGCGAGACCCAGTACTTC. Its translation: CASSTRENSGRAGETQYF.

The J gene is TRBJ2-7, the V gene TRBV2; tentatively, D is TRBD2 (5 bases). This CDR3 contains 13 residues. V lost 8 bases to trimming and J lost 4 bases, with 15 bases between them. Per the germline V gene, CDR1 is SNHLY and CDR2 is FYNNEI. The CDR3 DNA is TGTGCCAGCTCGGACTCTCCGGGTTACGAGCAGTACTTC. This sequence encodes CASSDSPGYEQYF.

This rearrangement joins TRBV7-9 to TRBJ1-5; 7 positions agree with TRBD1. Trimming removed 1 base from V and 4 bases from J; junction bases left unmatched: 7. Germline V lookup: CDR1 SEHNR, CDR2 FQNEAQ (reference sequence). The length of the CDR3 is 16 residues. CDR3 sequence (DNA): TGTGCCAGCAGCTTAGTTTCAGGGGGATCGAATCAGCCCCAGCATTTT. This gives the protein CASSLVSGGSNQPQHF.

Points on this clone: At one of its ends the junction is not consistent with the germline gene, which may arise from a read error. Different DNA sequences within this sample yield the same CDR3. The J gene is TRBJ2-1, the V gene TRBV7-9; 9 bases map to TRBD2. Looked up from germline, CDR1 is SEHNR and CDR2 is FQNEAQ (reference sequence). The CDR3 has 16 amino acids. In DNA form, the CDR3 reads TGTTCCAGCAGCTTATCGCTAGCGGGGTCCTACAATGAGCAGTTCTTC. Translation gives CSSSLSLAGSYNEQFF.

J is TRBJ2-1 and V is TRBV27; maybe TRBD2 (5 bases). In germline, CDR1 is MNHEY, CDR2 SMNVEV (reference sequence). V was trimmed by 8 bases and J by 10 bases, leaving 24 bases between them. The CDR3 length is 15 residues. The CDR3 sequence is CASGFRRAGKAEQFF. The CDR3 DNA sequence: TGTGCCAGCGGATTTCGACGAGCCGGGAAGGCGGAGCAGTTCTTC.

V gene TRBV11-2 combines with J gene TRBJ2-1; 10 bases map to TRBD2. Trimming cost V 5 bases and J 0 bases; bases outside gene matches: 10. The CDR3 spans 18 residues. Germline V CDR1 and CDR2: SGHAT, FQNNGV. The CDR3 sequence: CASSRGTSASSSYNEQFF. In DNA form, the CDR3 reads TGTGCCAGCAGCCGCGGGACTAGCGCTAGCAGCTCCTACAATGAGCAGTTCTTC.

This sequence joins TRBV30 and TRBJ2-3, with D unresolved. The CDR3 is 13 residues long. V shed 6 bases and J shed 2 bases, with 12 bases lying between them. CDR1 is GTSNPN and CDR2 is SVGIG in the germline V gene (reference sequence). CDR3 region: CACKGGATDTQYF. The CDR3 coding sequence is TGTGCCTGTAAAGGCGGAGCCACAGATACGCAGTATTTT.

The V call is TRBV5-6, the J call TRBJ1-2; TRBD1 matches at 12 bases. CDR1 and CDR2 from the germline V gene are SGHDT and YYEEEE. This CDR3 comprises 16 residues. Germline trimming cut 4 bases from V and 4 bases from J; bases unmatched to any gene: 8. CDR3 bases: TGTGCCAGCAGCGCGGGGACAGGGGGCCCGACCTATGGCTACACCTTC. This codes for CASSAGTGGPTYGYTF. The whole variable domain, remainder taken from reference TRBV5-6 and TRBJ1-2, is DAGVTQSPTHLIKTRGQQVTLRCSPKSGHDTVSWYQQALGQGPQFIFQYYEEEERQRGNFPDRFSGHQFPNYSSELNVNALLLGDSALYLCASSAGTGGPTYGYTFGSGTRLTVV.

This clone has only a few counts. This chain uses TRBV4-2 with TRBJ1-2; no definite D call. Germline loops: CDR1 LGHNA, CDR2 YNFKEQ. The CDR3 is 12 residues long. V dropped 1 base and J dropped 2 bases, with 2 bases sitting between them. CDR3 in amino acids: CASSQANYGYTF. CDR3 in DNA: TGTGCCAGCAGCCAAGCGAACTATGGCTACACCTTC.

This chain joins TRBV5-4 and TRBJ2-2; D is unclear. This CDR3 is 13 amino acids long. Germline CDR1 and CDR2: SGHNT and YYREEE (reference sequence). The V and J ends lost 2 bases and 5 bases respectively, with 7 bases between them. The CDR3 sequence: CASSFLETGELFF. In nucleotides, the CDR3 is TGTGCCAGCAGCTTCCTGGAGACCGGGGAGCTGTTTTTT. Using reference TRBV5-4 and TRBJ2-2 for the parts outside the CDR3, the full variable domain is ETGVTQSPTHLIKTRGQQVTLRCSSQSGHNTVSWYQQALGQGPQFIFQYYREEENGRGNFPPRFSGLQFPNYSSELNVNALELDDSALYLCASSFLETGELFFGEGSRLTVL.

This clone was detected only once. J is TRBJ2-3 and V is TRBV7-9, with D perhaps TRBD1 (5 bases). V gave up 0 bases and J gave up 5 bases, with 9 bases separating them. The CDR3 sequence is 14 residues long. Germline values: CDR1 SEHNR, CDR2 FQNEAQ (reference sequence). The CDR3 coding sequence is TGTGCCAGCAGCTTAGCGTATACAGGAGATACGCAGTATTTT. Amino acid sequence: CASSLAYTGDTQYF. The whole variable domain, remainder taken from reference TRBV7-9 and TRBJ2-3, is DTGVSQNPRHKITKRGQNVTFRCDPISEHNRLYWYRQTLGQGPEFLTYFQNEAQLEKSRLLSDRFSAERPKGSFSTLEIQRTEQGDSAMYLCASSLAYTGDTQYFGPGTRLTVL.

Turning to this clone: A junction end diverges from the germline sequence, so it may reflect a read error. CDR3 DNA: TGTTCCAGCAGGCCGGGACAGTACAATGAGCAGTTCTTC. This codes for CSSRPGQYNEQFF. The chain is built from TRBV7-9 and TRBJ2-1, with 7 bases lining up with TRBD1. CDR3 length equals 13 residues. Per the germline V gene, CDR1 is SEHNR and CDR2 is FQNEAQ (reference sequence).

The chain employs TRBV7-6 and TRBJ1-1; D may be TRBD1 (5 bases). The CDR3 is 14 residues long. Trimming shortened V by 5 bases and J by 4 bases, and 14 bases separated the two germline ends. The germline gives CDR1 SGHVS, CDR2 FNYEAQ. CDR3 amino acids: CASSPRRGVTEAFF. In DNA form, the CDR3 reads TGTGCCAGCAGCCCCCGCCGGGGGGTCACTGAAGCTTTCTTT.

This chain connects TRBV10-3 to TRBJ1-1, with TRBD1 as a possible D gene (5 bases). Per the germline V gene, CDR1 is ENHRY and CDR2 is SYGVKD. The length of the CDR3 is 14 residues. Deletions cut 2 bases from V and 3 bases from J, with 10 bases between. This CDR3 is CAISENGGDTEAFF. The DNA for the CDR3 is TGTGCCATCAGTGAGAACGGGGGTGACACTGAAGCTTTCTTT.

The chain employs TRBV5-4 and TRBJ2-2, with no clear D. The V and J ends lost 4 bases and 3 bases respectively, with 10 bases between them. The CDR3 runs 14 residues. Germline V gene data show CDR1 as SGHNT and CDR2 as YYREEE (reference sequence). The chain's CDR3 is CASSTLFDTGELFF. CDR3 DNA: TGTGCCAGCAGCACTCTATTCGACACCGGGGAGCTGTTTTTT.

This chain joins TRBV4-2 and TRBJ2-3, with D maybe TRBD2 (6 bases). V gave up 6 bases and J gave up 4 bases, with 23 bases separating them. The CDR3 runs to 17 residues. Germline V gene data show CDR1 as LGHNA and CDR2 as YNFKEQ. The CDR3 DNA is TGTGCCAGCAGTCCCCATCCGGGAGAAGGGGTCGCAGATACGCAGTATTTT. This gives the protein CASSPHPGEGVADTQYF.

The chain uses TRBV30 and TRBJ2-7; a weak D match, TRBD2 (5 bases). V lost 5 bases, J lost 6 bases, and 14 bases lay in between. Germline-derived CDR1 and CDR2 are GTSNPN and SVGIG (reference sequence). The CDR3 length is 12 residues. This CDR3 reads CAWYTGGIEQYF. In DNA, the CDR3 is TGTGCCTGGTACACTGGAGGCATCGAGCAGTACTTC.

The chain uses TRBV10-3 and TRBJ2-7; maybe TRBD1 (6 bases). Trimming pared 7 bases from V and 1 base from J, leaving 14 bases between. CDR3 length: 14 residues. Per germline, CDR1 ENHRY and CDR2 SYGVKD. The CDR3 nucleotides read TGTGCCATCAACTACAGGGCAGGGTCCTACGAGCAGTACTTC. Amino acid sequence: CAINYRAGSYEQYF.

This rearrangement joins TRBV6-1 to TRBJ2-1; 9 bases align to TRBD2. The germline V gene has CDR1 MNHNS and CDR2 SASEGT. The CDR3 is 14 residues long. V gave up 11 bases and J gave up 0 bases; unmatched junction bases: 5. CDR3 sequence reads: CAGCSGSSYNEQFF. CDR3 sequence (DNA): TGTGCCGGGTGTAGCGGGAGCTCCTACAATGAGCAGTTCTTC.

This chain connects TRBV28 to TRBJ1-1; no firm D call. The CDR3 extends over 15 amino acids. V dropped 8 bases and J dropped 1 base, with 17 bases sitting between them. Germline CDR1 and CDR2: MDHEN and SYDVKM. This CDR3 is CASRAVQRPNTEAFF. CDR3 DNA: TGTGCCAGCCGCGCTGTTCAGCGACCGAACACTGAAGCTTTCTTT. The full variable domain, rest sourced from reference TRBV28 and TRBJ1-1, is DVKVTQSSRYLVKRTGEKVFLECVQDMDHENMFWYRQDPGLGLRLIYFSYDVKMKEKGDIPEGYSVSREKKERFSLILESASTNQTSMYLCASRAVQRPNTEAFFGQGTRLTVV.

The chain employs TRBV18 and TRBJ1-6; the match to TRBD1 covers 8 bases. From germline, CDR1 is KGHSH and CDR2 LQKENI. The CDR3 sequence is 14 residues long. Trimming removed 5 bases from V and 10 bases from J; junction bases left unmatched: 7. CDR3 residues: CASSLQGVQSPLHF. The CDR3 coding sequence is TGTGCCAGCTCATTACAGGGGGTTCAGTCACCCCTCCACTTT.

The chain has TRBV15 and TRBJ1-1; D not resolved. Looked up from germline, CDR1 is LNHNV and CDR2 is YYDKDF (reference sequence). The CDR3 runs 16 residues. Between the trimmed V and J ends, which lost 5 bases and 0 bases, there was a span of 16 bases. CDR3 loop: CATSQKPGILNTEAFF. The CDR3 DNA follows: TGTGCCACCAGCCAGAAGCCCGGGATTTTGAACACTGAAGCTTTCTTT. Supplemented by reference TRBV15 and TRBJ1-1, the full variable domain reads DAMVIQNPRYQVTQFGKPVTLSCSQTLNHNVMYWYQQKSSQAPKLLFHYYDKDFNNEADTPDNFQSRRPNTSFCFLDIRSPGLGDTAMYLCATSQKPGILNTEAFFGQGTRLTVV.

The chain links TRBV19 to TRBJ2-5, with 9 bases identical to TRBD2. J lost 2 bases, V lost 5 bases, and 9 bases had no gene match. CDR1 is LNHDA, CDR2 SQIVND, per germline (reference sequence). The length of the CDR3 is 16 residues. CDR3 bases: TGTGCCAGTAGTGGACTTAGCGGGAGCGGGCAAGAGACCCAGTACTTC. Its protein product is CASSGLSGSGQETQYF.

This sequence joins TRBV5-1 and TRBJ1-4; 10 bases align to TRBD1. V shed 2 bases, J shed 6 bases, and the junction held 1 base outside the gene matches. Germline loops: CDR1 SGHRS, CDR2 YFSETQ. There are 14 residues in the CDR3. CDR3 DNA sequence: TGCGCCAGCAGCTTTGGGACAGGGGATGAAAAACTGTTTTTT. It encodes CASSFGTGDEKLFF.

The chain carries TRBV13 and TRBJ2-7; D is perhaps TRBD1 (5 bases). CDR1 is PRHDT, CDR2 FYEKMQ, per germline (reference sequence). CDR3 length equals 13 residues. V lost 6 bases and J 2 bases, leaving 11 bases between the germline ends. DNA of the CDR3: TGTGCCAGCAGGCCAGGGTCAACCTACGAGCAGTACTTC. The encoded protein is CASRPGSTYEQYF.

Points on this clone: The junction differs from germline at one of its ends, possibly a read error. The CDR3 loop reads CASSVERDRTDTQYF. The CDR3 DNA reads as TGTGCCAGTAGTGTAGAGCGGGACCGCACAGATACGCAGTATTTT. The chain recombines TRBV19 with TRBJ2-3; TRBD2 aligns across 7 bases. The CDR3 is 15 residues long. Germline V CDR1 and CDR2: LNHDA, SQIVND (reference sequence).

The rearrangement joins TRBV5-1 to TRBJ2-1; TRBD2 matches 11 bases. The length of the CDR3 is 14 residues. Germline CDR1 and CDR2: SGHRS and YFSETQ. V dropped 4 bases and J dropped 7; count of bases not matched to a gene: 4. DNA for the CDR3: TGCGCCAGCAGCGCGGGACTAGCGGTAAATGAGCAGTTCTTC. This encodes CASSAGLAVNEQFF.

The genes are TRBV18 and TRBJ2-2; D possibly corresponds to TRBD1 (6 bases). Trimming pared 6 bases from V and 3 bases from J, leaving 14 bases between. The CDR3 has 15 residues. The germline V gene encodes CDR1 KGHSH and CDR2 LQKENI. Here the CDR3 reads CASSPGTPDTGELFF. The CDR3 nucleotides read TGTGCCAGCTCTCCCGGGACACCCGACACCGGGGAGCTGTTTTTT.